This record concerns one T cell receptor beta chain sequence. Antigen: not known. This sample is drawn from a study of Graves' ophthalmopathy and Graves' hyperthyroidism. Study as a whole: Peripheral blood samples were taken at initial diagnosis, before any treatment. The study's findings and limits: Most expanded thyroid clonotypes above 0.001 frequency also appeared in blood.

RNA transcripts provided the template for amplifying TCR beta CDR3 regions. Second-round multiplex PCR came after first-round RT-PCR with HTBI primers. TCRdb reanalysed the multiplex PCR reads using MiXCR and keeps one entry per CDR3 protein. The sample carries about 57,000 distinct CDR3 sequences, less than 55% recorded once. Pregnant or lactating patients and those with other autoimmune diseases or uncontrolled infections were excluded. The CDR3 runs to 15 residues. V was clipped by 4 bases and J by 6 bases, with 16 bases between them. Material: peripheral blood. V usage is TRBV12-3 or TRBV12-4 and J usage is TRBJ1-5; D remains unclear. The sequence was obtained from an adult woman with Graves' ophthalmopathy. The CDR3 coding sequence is TGTGCCAGCAGTTCTCTCCCAGGAGGGCTTCAGCCCCAGCATTTT. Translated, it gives CASSSLPGGLQPQHF.